This T cell receptor beta chain was identified in a study of OX40 agonist ivuxolimab in advanced cancers. Study at large: People in dose escalation had one of these cancers: hepatocellular carcinoma, melanoma, renal cell or head and neck cancer.

Blood samples were obtained at baseline, cycle 4 day 1, and cycle 7 day 1. Germline V CDR1 and CDR2: SGHTA, FQGNSA. The CDR3 runs to 12 residues. V was shortened by 3 bases and J by 5 bases, with 4 bases between the two germline ends. Here immunoSEQ multiplex PCR was the method, and the copy in TCRdb shows in-frame clones only, minus some. The sample lists about 60,000 clones, about 88% occurring once. The chain combines TRBV7-2 with TRBJ1-4; no firm D call. Sequenced material: CD4+ or CD8+ T cells sorted from blood, taken in a trial of the OX40 agonist ivuxolimab. This TCR came from an adult with an advanced solid tumor such as melanoma, head and neck, liver or kidney cancer. The CDR3 region is CASSFPNEKLFF. The CDR3 region has the DNA TGTGCCAGCAGCTTCCCGAATGAAAAACTGTTTTTT.